The next 28 T cell receptor beta chains were all read from a single sample in a study of shared clonotypes between healthy human individuals. Data came from immunoSEQ multiplex PCR; TCRdb stores just in-frame clones and leaves some out. The table lists about 2 million clones, 95% of them singletons. Sequencing was done on a sample of naive CD4+ T cells sorted from blood. Subset denoted: CD45RA+ positively selected. The receptors come from a man aged 18 to 30 in good health.

Remarks on this clone: The sample holds other DNA sequences that translate to the same CDR3. The chain carries TRBV6-1 and TRBJ1-2; D is possibly TRBD1 (6 bases). Germline assignment: CDR1 MNHNS and CDR2 SASEGT. The V and J ends lost 2 bases and 2 bases respectively, with 9 bases between them. This CDR3 has 14 residues. CDR3 bases: TGTGCCAGCAGTGAACAGGGGTCCAACTATGGCTACACCTTC. Translating gives CASSEQGSNYGYTF.

J is TRBJ1-6 and V is TRBV19, with 7 bases lining up with TRBD1. In germline, CDR1 is LNHDA, CDR2 SQIVND (reference sequence). V lost 3 bases to trimming and J lost 13 bases; unmatched junction nucleotides: 9. The CDR3 spans 14 residues. The CDR3 is CASSIGQDPSPLHF. The CDR3 DNA is TGTGCCAGTAGTATTGGACAGGACCCCTCCCCCCTCCACTTT.

V is TRBV6-5 and J is TRBJ2-5; 7 bases are shared with TRBD1. CDR1 and CDR2 from the germline V gene are MNHEY and SVGAGI. With 8 bases clipped from V and 3 bases from J, the junction kept 3 bases outside the gene matches. This CDR3 has 12 residues. CDR3 residues: CASRDREETQYF. CDR3 DNA sequence: TGTGCCAGCCGTGACAGGGAAGAGACCCAGTACTTC.

The chain is built from TRBV5-6 and TRBJ1-4; perhaps TRBD1 as D (6 bases). CDR1 SGHDT and CDR2 YYEEEE come from the germline V gene. The CDR3 runs 15 residues. Between the trimmed V and J ends, which lost 4 bases and 4 bases, there was a span of 14 bases. Here the CDR3 reads CASSPGRTVNEKLFF. The CDR3 bases are TGTGCCAGCAGCCCCGGAAGGACAGTTAATGAAAAACTGTTTTTT. The complete variable domain, with remaining parts taken from reference TRBV5-6 and TRBJ1-4, reads DAGVTQSPTHLIKTRGQQVTLRCSPKSGHDTVSWYQQALGQGPQFIFQYYEEEERQRGNFPDRFSGHQFPNYSSELNVNALLLGDSALYLCASSPGRTVNEKLFFGSGTQLSVL.

The chain uses TRBV15 and TRBJ1-5; tentative D call: TRBD1 (5 bases). The CDR3 sequence is 13 residues long. The ends were cut back, 5 bases at V and 9 bases at J, with 14 bases in the middle. The germline CDR1 and CDR2 sequences are LNHNV and YYDKDF (reference sequence). CDR3 coding DNA: TGTGCCACCAGCGGGGACTGGGTCCGGCCCCAGCATTTT. Amino acids: CATSGDWVRPQHF.

This chain links TRBV5-8 with TRBJ2-7; D not certain. Trimming took 1 base from V and 2 from J, leaving 16 bases between them. The germline V gene has CDR1 SGHTS and CDR2 YDEGEE. CDR3 length equals 16 residues. The CDR3 DNA follows: TGTGCCAGCAGCTTGTATTTTATTGACGGACCCTACGAGCAGTACTTC. Amino acid sequence: CASSLYFIDGPYEQYF.

The V and J genes are TRBV10-3 and TRBJ1-1, with 8 bases aligning to TRBD1. Unmatched junction bases numbered 6, after V lost 4 bases and J lost 2 bases. Germline CDR1 ENHRY, CDR2 SYGVKD. The CDR3 is 15 amino acids. This chain's CDR3 is CAISAGAGGNTEAFF. CDR3 sequence (DNA): TGTGCCATCAGTGCCGGGGCAGGGGGCAACACTGAAGCTTTCTTT.

As concerns this clone: This sample includes further DNA sequences coding for the same CDR3. The chain has TRBV29-1 and TRBJ1-2; D call uncertain. CDR1 is SQVTM, CDR2 ANQGSEA, per germline. The CDR3 is 12 amino acids. V dropped 1 base and J dropped 2 bases, with 5 bases sitting between them. The CDR3 DNA reads TGCAGCGTTGAAGGGCGGAACTATGGCTACACCTTC. Its translation: CSVEGRNYGYTF.

This chain uses TRBV5-6 with TRBJ1-2; 8 bases map to TRBD1. Looked up from germline, CDR1 is SGHDT and CDR2 is YYEEEE. The J segment lost 7 bases and the V segment lost 3 bases, leaving 8 bases of the junction unmatched. The CDR3 runs 14 residues. CDR3 bases: TGTGCCAGCAGCTCAACAGGGGGTCTCGGTGGCTACACCTTC. Its translation: CASSSTGGLGGYTF.

CDR3 amino acids: CAAAPGTSNDEQFF. For the CDR3, the DNA is TGTGCCGCGGCGCCAGGGACTAGCAACGATGAGCAGTTCTTC. The chain links TRBV10-3 to TRBJ2-1; TRBD2 matches 9 bases. CDR1 is ENHRY, CDR2 SYGVKD, per germline. V lost 11 bases, J lost 8 bases, and 13 bases stayed unmatched. The CDR3 totals 14 residues.

V usage is TRBV6-5 and J usage is TRBJ2-7, with TRBD1 matching 8 bases. The V and J ends lost 6 bases and 1 base, in that order; junction bases with no gene match: 8. Germline V gene sequence: CDR1 MNHEY, CDR2 SVGAGI. This CDR3 comprises 15 residues. The CDR3 DNA reads as TGTGCCAGCAGCCCAGGGACAGGAGCTTCCTACGAGCAGTACTTC. Translation: CASSPGTGASYEQYF.

This chain joins TRBV7-2 and TRBJ2-7, with D unresolved. There are 16 residues in the CDR3. Germline CDR1 and CDR2: SGHTA and FQGNSA. The V and J ends lost 0 bases and 0 bases respectively, with 12 bases between them. CDR3 coding DNA: TGTGCCAGCAGCTTAGCGTTTGACCAAAGCTCCTACGAGCAGTACTTC. It specifies CASSLAFDQSSYEQYF.

In regard to this clone: Other DNA variants within this sample encode the same CDR3. CDR3 residues: CASSLTGDQPQHF. The CDR3, as DNA: TGCGCCAGCAGCCTGACAGGGGATCAGCCCCAGCATTTT. J is TRBJ1-5 and V is TRBV5-1, with 8 bases identical to TRBD1. There are 13 residues in the CDR3. Trimming at V came to 4 bases and at J to 5 bases, leaving 2 bases not matched to a gene. CDR1 is SGHRS and CDR2 is YFSETQ in the germline V gene.

The J gene is TRBJ2-7, the V gene TRBV19; D is uncertain. The germline V gene encodes CDR1 LNHDA and CDR2 SQIVND (reference sequence). This CDR3 is 13 amino acids long. Trimming removed 7 bases at V and 2 bases at J, with 12 bases between. As DNA, the CDR3 is TGTGCCAGTATCTCGACTGTGACCTACGAGCAGTACTTC. Its protein product is CASISTVTYEQYF.

This sequence joins TRBV9 and TRBJ2-2; maybe TRBD2 (6 bases). CDR3 length equals 16 residues. The germline gives CDR1 SGDLS, CDR2 YYNGEE. V lost 6 bases to trimming and J lost 5 bases, with 20 bases between them. The CDR3 reads CASNPNGGVGTGELFF. The CDR3, as DNA: TGTGCCAGCAACCCTAACGGGGGAGTGGGGACCGGGGAGCTGTTTTTT.

This clone was counted ten times or more. The chain is built from TRBV6-6 and TRBJ2-7; D possibly uses TRBD1 or TRBD2 (5 bases each). V lost 6 bases to trimming and J lost 7 bases, with 10 bases between them. The CDR3 runs to 11 residues. CDR1 MNHNY and CDR2 SVGAGI come from the germline V gene (reference sequence). The CDR3 reads CASRGWGEQYF. CDR3 nucleotide sequence: TGTGCCAGCAGGGGCTGGGGGGAGCAGTACTTC.

The J gene is TRBJ2-2, the V gene TRBV27, with D possibly being TRBD1 (6 bases). Germline V gene lookup returns CDR1 MNHEY and CDR2 SMNVEV (reference sequence). V was shortened by 5 bases and J by 1 base, with 11 bases between the two germline ends. The CDR3 covers 15 residues. CDR3 protein: CASSLTGKNTGELFF. The CDR3 DNA is TGTGCCAGCAGTCTCACAGGGAAGAACACCGGGGAGCTGTTTTTT.

This chain connects TRBV7-6 to TRBJ2-7; D may be TRBD2 (5 bases). The CDR3 consists of 14 residues. CDR1 is SGHVS, CDR2 FNYEAQ, per germline. The V end lost 1 base, the J end lost 3 bases, and 10 bases lay between the germline ends. The CDR3 sequence is CASSLGRGNYEQYF. DNA for the CDR3: TGTGCCAGCAGCTTAGGTCGGGGAAACTACGAGCAGTACTTC.

The V gene is TRBV30, the J gene TRBJ1-1; D uncertain. This CDR3 has 13 amino acids. Germline V gene data show CDR1 as GTSNPN and CDR2 as SVGIG (reference sequence). V was shortened by 1 base and J by 5 bases, with 11 bases between the two germline ends. This CDR3 is CAWSEDIWTEAFF. Here the CDR3 DNA reads TGTGCCTGGAGTGAAGACATTTGGACTGAAGCTTTCTTT.

This rearrangement joins TRBV9 to TRBJ1-6; no clear D. Germline CDR1 SGDLS, CDR2 YYNGEE. The CDR3 loop spans 16 amino acids. Trimming cost V 3 bases and J 7 bases, with 17 bases left between them. The CDR3 DNA reads as TGTGCCAGCAGCGCGTCCTTGGACGGGAGGAATTCACCCCTCCACTTT. The encoded protein is CASSASLDGRNSPLHF.

The DNA for the CDR3 is TGTGCCAGCAGCTTAGCGGTCGGCGGGGGGACAGATACGCAGTATTTT. It encodes CASSLAVGGGTDTQYF. The rearrangement joins TRBV7-6 to TRBJ2-3, with TRBD2 matching over 8 bases. The CDR3 is made up of 16 amino acids. Per germline, CDR1 SGHVS and CDR2 FNYEAQ. V dropped 0 bases and J dropped 3; count of bases not matched to a gene: 5.

This rearrangement joins TRBV5-1 to TRBJ1-1, with D tentatively TRBD1 (5 bases). CDR1 SGHRS and CDR2 YFSETQ come from the germline V gene. This CDR3 is 15 amino acids long. The ends were cut back, 1 base at V and 1 base at J, with 11 bases in the middle. DNA for the CDR3: TGCGCCAGCAGCTTGTTAGGCCAGGGGAACACTGAAGCTTTCTTT. Its translation: CASSLLGQGNTEAFF. The full variable domain, with the rest looked up from reference TRBV5-1 and TRBJ1-1, is KAGVTQTPRYLIKTRGQQVTLSCSPISGHRSVSWYQQTPGQGLQFLFEYFSETQRNKGNFPGRFSGRQFSNSRSEMNVSTLELGDSALYLCASSLLGQGNTEAFFGQGTRLTVV.

This clone was counted a single time. The chain uses TRBV5-3 and TRBJ1-1; D gene uncertain. TRBV5-3 is known as an ORF, though its function is uncertain. The CDR3 is 14 residues long. Trimming left V 0 bases short and J 1 base short, with 7 bases between. The CDR3 here is CARSLAVGNTEAFF. As DNA, the CDR3 is TGTGCCAGAAGCTTGGCCGTGGGGAACACTGAAGCTTTCTTT.

The V gene is TRBV7-2, the J gene TRBJ1-2; D uncertain. Trimming left V 5 bases short and J 4 bases short, with 14 bases between. The CDR3 covers 14 residues. Per the germline V gene, CDR1 is SGHTA and CDR2 is FQGNSA. The CDR3 sequence: CASSPPLVRYGYTF. In nucleotides, the CDR3 is TGTGCCAGCAGCCCCCCTTTGGTTCGCTATGGCTACACCTTC.

The chain recombines TRBV5-6 with TRBJ2-3, with 7 bases matching TRBD1. The CDR3 consists of 15 residues. The trim removed 6 bases at V and 3 bases at J, leaving 10 bases unmatched. The germline CDR1 and CDR2 sequences are SGHDT and YYEEEE. CDR3 region: CASKETGYETDTQYF. Here the CDR3 DNA reads TGTGCCAGCAAAGAGACAGGGTACGAGACAGATACGCAGTATTTT.

V and J are TRBV5-4 and TRBJ2-2, with a weak D call TRBD1 (5 bases). The ends were cut back, 2 bases at V and 3 bases at J, with 11 bases in the middle. CDR1 and CDR2 (germline): SGHNT, YYREEE (reference sequence). The CDR3 is 15 amino acids. The DNA for the CDR3 is TGTGCCAGCAGCTTTGTAGGGGTGGACACCGGGGAGCTGTTTTTT. It is translated as CASSFVGVDTGELFF.

The genes are TRBV11-2 and TRBJ2-7; TRBD2 is a possible D gene (6 bases). Germline V gene data show CDR1 as SGHAT and CDR2 as FQNNGV. V dropped 5 bases and J dropped 5 bases, with 13 bases sitting between them. This CDR3 has 13 residues. The CDR3 loop is CASSPTRHDEQYF. The CDR3 nucleotides read TGTGCCAGCAGCCCGACTAGACATGACGAGCAGTACTTC. Using reference TRBV11-2 and TRBJ2-7 for the parts outside the CDR3, the full variable domain is EAGVAQSPRYKIIEKRQSVAFWCNPISGHATLYWYQQILGQGPKLLIQFQNNGVVDDSQLPKDRFSAERLKGVDSTLKIQPAKLEDSAVYLCASSPTRHDEQYFGPGTRLTVT.

The J gene is TRBJ2-4, the V gene TRBV4-2; tentative D call: TRBD2 (6 bases). V lost 1 base and J 7 bases, leaving 8 bases between the germline ends. Germline V gene sequence: CDR1 LGHNA, CDR2 YNFKEQ. The CDR3 runs 13 residues. The CDR3 DNA reads TGTGCCAGCAGCCAAGCAGGAGGGAACATTCAGTACTTC. Translated: CASSQAGGNIQYF.